This entry features one T cell receptor (beta chain) sequence. TCRdb's copy holds only in-frame clones and misses some; the assay was immunoSEQ multiplex PCR. The table has 250,000 to 300,000 clones, about 90% seen once. Seattle-derived patients entered the study during active infection and were followed longitudinally. The germline V gene encodes CDR1 GTSNPN and CDR2 SVGIG (reference sequence). Trimming removed 3 bases at V and 4 bases at J, with 11 bases between. This CDR3 is built from 13 residues. These data are taken from a study of blood T cell repertoires in COVID-19. Study-wide context: Nucleic acid was either cDNA or gDNA, and it came from T cells, B-cell-depleted T cells, or PBMCs.

The gene calls are TRBV30 and TRBJ2-3; tentative D call: TRBD2 (6 bases). This sequence was found in a woman aged 70 to 79 with COVID-19, enrolled during active disease. The sample consisted of peripheral blood. This chain's CDR3 is CAWRPGRPDTQYF. The CDR3 DNA reads as TGTGCCTGGAGACCTGGGAGGCCAGATACGCAGTATTTT.